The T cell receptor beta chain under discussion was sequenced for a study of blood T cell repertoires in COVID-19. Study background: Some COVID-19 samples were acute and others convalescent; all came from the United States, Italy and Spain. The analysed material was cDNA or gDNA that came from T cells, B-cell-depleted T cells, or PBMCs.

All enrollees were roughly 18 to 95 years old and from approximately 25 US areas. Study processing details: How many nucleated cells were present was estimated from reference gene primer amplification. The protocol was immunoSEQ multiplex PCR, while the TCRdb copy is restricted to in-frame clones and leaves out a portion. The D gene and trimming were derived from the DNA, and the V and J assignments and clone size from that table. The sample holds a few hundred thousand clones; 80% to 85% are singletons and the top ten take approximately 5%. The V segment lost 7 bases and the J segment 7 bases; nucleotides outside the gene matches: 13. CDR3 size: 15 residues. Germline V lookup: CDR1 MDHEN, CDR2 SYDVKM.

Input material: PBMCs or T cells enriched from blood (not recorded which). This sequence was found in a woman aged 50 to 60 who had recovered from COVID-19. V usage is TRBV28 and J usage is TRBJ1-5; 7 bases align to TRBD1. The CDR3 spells CASTPGRGRSQPQHF. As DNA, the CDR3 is TGTGCCAGCACCCCTGGAAGGGGGCGAAGCCAGCCCCAGCATTTT.